The text below deals with one TCR beta chain. CDR3 size: 16 residues. Germline V gene data show CDR1 as SGHDT and CDR2 as YYEEEE. After removal of 4 bases from V and 3 bases from J, the junction contained 10 bases not matched to a gene. This entry comes from a study of blood T cell repertoires in COVID-19. Sequencing was performed with immunoSEQ multiplex PCR; in TCRdb, only in-frame clones are kept and a portion is missing. Here the sample spans about 170,000 clones, about 80% being singletons. Sequenced material: peripheral blood. This receptor was taken from a woman of 80 years or more with acute or convalescent COVID-19. This chain joins TRBV5-6 and TRBJ2-3; TRBD1 aligns across 8 bases. The CDR3 DNA reads as TGTGCCAGCAGCCCAGTAGACAGGGGCCGTACAGATACGCAGTATTTT. Translation gives CASSPVDRGRTDTQYF.